This T cell receptor (beta chain) was observed in a study of OX40 agonist ivuxolimab in advanced cancers. This clone was picked up one time. The antigen is unknown. Broader study findings: No antigen was identified for the clonally expanded peripheral T cells.

The CDR3 is 19 amino acids. With 0 bases clipped from V and 1 base from J, the junction kept 7 bases outside the gene matches. Germline V gene sequence: CDR1 SGDLS, CDR2 YYNGEE. Exclusion of a patient followed from autoimmune disease history or systemic immunosuppression. Profiled with immunoSEQ multiplex PCR; TCRdb holds only in-frame clones, not every one. The data hold approximately 86,000 clones, with about 86% observed a single time. The sequences come from CD4+ or CD8+ T cells sorted from blood, collected in a trial of the OX40 agonist ivuxolimab. This clonotype originated in an adult with an advanced solid tumor such as melanoma, head and neck, liver or kidney cancer. The chain joins TRBV9 to TRBJ2-3; TRBD2 matches at 14 bases. In DNA form, the CDR3 reads TGTGCCAGCAGCGTAGAGGAGCCGGGACTAGCGGGGGGCACAGATACGCAGTATTTT. It is translated as CASSVEEPGLAGGTDTQYF.